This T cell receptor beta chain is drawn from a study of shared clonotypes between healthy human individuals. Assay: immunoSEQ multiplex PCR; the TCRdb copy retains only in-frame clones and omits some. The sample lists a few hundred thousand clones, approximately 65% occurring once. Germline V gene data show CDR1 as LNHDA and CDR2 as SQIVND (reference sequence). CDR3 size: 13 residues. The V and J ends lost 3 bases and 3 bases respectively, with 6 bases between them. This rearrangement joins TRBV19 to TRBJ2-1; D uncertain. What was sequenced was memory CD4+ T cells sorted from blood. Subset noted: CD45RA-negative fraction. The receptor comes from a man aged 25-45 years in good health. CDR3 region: CASSMGNYNEQFF. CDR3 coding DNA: TGTGCCAGTAGTATGGGGAACTACAATGAGCAGTTCTTC.